This T cell receptor beta chain is from a study of Ad26.COV2.S vaccination and SARS-CoV-2 variants. For the study at large: Donor allocation was to the COV1001 Ad26.COV2.S trial arm. Overall study findings and caveats: While placebo recipients had lower spike-specific TCR breadth, vaccine recipients had more.

Documented treatment: 19 received Ad26.COV2.S at low or high dose, single or two shots; 5 received placebo; per-sample allocation not given. Day 63 after the first injection of vaccine or placebo was the sampling time. The administered vaccine (an Ad26 vector) expressed Wuhan-strain SARS-CoV-2 spike. With regard to this clone: Its antigen is still unknown.

The method was immunoSEQ multiplex PCR; TCRdb's version includes in-frame clones alone and lacks a portion of them. There are 500,000 or so clones in the sample; 70% to 90% occur only once, and more than 10% lies in the top ten. Source: peripheral blood, taken in a trial of Ad26.COV2.S vaccine versus placebo. The receptor was isolated from a person between 18 and 59 years old who received the Ad26.COV2.S COVID-19 vaccine or a placebo.

The CDR3: CASPLRTAGSDKNIQYF. The CDR3 coding sequence is TGTGCCAGCCCGTTACGGACAGCTGGCTCGGACAAAAACATTCAGTACTTC. The chain couples TRBV6-4 to TRBJ2-4; maybe TRBD1 (6 bases). Trimming shortened V by 8 bases and J by 3 bases, and 23 bases separated the two germline ends. This CDR3 contains 17 residues. Per germline, CDR1 MRHNA and CDR2 SNTAGT.